The entry below describes one TCR beta chain. Its target is not known. This record belongs to a study of cytomegalovirus exposure and HLA in healthy donors. Turning to the study itself: Genetic ancestry analysis placed around 76% of the 400 or so donors that were genotyped in the Caucasian-associated cluster.

The study's findings and limits: Several V segments, TRBV6-2 and TRBV6-3 among them, could not be told apart and were dropped.

PCR employed 60 Vbeta and 13 Jbeta primers. TCRdb's copy holds only in-frame clones and misses some; the assay was immunoSEQ multiplex PCR. This sample has 150,000 to 200,000 clones, with 85% found just once. In germline, CDR1 is SQVTM, CDR2 ANQGSEA. With V trimmed by 4 bases and J by 7 bases, 9 bases remained unmatched. CDR3 size: 13 residues. This TCR derives from a man younger than 35 in good health and CMV-seropositive. Source material: PBMCs. V and J are TRBV29-1 and TRBJ1-2; 7 bases agree with TRBD1. CDR3 nucleotides: TGCAGCGTTGCGTCTGACAGGGCAACTGGCTACACCTTC. Its protein is CSVASDRATGYTF.